This T cell receptor (beta chain) was documented in a study of cytomegalovirus exposure and HLA in healthy donors. A multiplex PCR was run with 60 Vbeta primers and 13 Jbeta primers. TCRdb keeps only in-frame clones here, not all; method: immunoSEQ multiplex PCR. The sample shows about 130,000 clones, approximately 85% of them seen only once. Germline V gene sequence: CDR1 SEHNR, CDR2 FQNEAQ (reference sequence). This CDR3 comprises 16 residues. Trimming removed 5 bases from V and 2 bases from J; junction bases left unmatched: 9. The sequence derives from a boy aged 5 to 17 in good health and CMV-seronegative. Sequencing input: PBMCs. This sequence joins TRBV7-9 and TRBJ2-3, with 8 bases aligning to TRBD2. The CDR3 reads CASSPSSGGSTDTQYF. CDR3 sequence (DNA): TGTGCCAGCAGCCCCTCGAGCGGGGGATCCACAGATACGCAGTATTTT.